This T cell receptor gamma chain was captured by sequencing in a study of γδ T cells in repeated Plasmodium falciparum infection. Flow sorting of PBMC yielded separate Vgamma9/Vdelta2+ and Vdelta2-negative gammadelta T cell populations for bulk repertoire analysis. On this clone itself: TCRdb attributes to this sequence the protein of a much larger clone, which differs from the DNA translation at residue 4; a read error is likely, and the protein displayed is translated from the DNA.

TCRdb re-called the multiplex PCR reads with CATT. This table holds 25,000 to 35,000 gamma-chain clones, over 1.1% found once. The CDR3 loop spans 13 amino acids. Germline V gene sequence: CDR1 VENAVY, CDR2 YDSYNSRV. Sequenced sample: gamma-delta T cells from blood. V gene TRGV8 combines with J gene TRGJ1 or TRGJ2. TCRdb is silent on the J gene; assignment here came from matching the DNA to germline. The TCR sequence derives from a pool of human donors (malaria-infected and uninfected, not separated). CDR3 nucleotide sequence: TGTGCCACCCGGGATAGTCAAGATTATAAGAAACTCTTT. Amino acid sequence: CATRDSQDYKKLF.